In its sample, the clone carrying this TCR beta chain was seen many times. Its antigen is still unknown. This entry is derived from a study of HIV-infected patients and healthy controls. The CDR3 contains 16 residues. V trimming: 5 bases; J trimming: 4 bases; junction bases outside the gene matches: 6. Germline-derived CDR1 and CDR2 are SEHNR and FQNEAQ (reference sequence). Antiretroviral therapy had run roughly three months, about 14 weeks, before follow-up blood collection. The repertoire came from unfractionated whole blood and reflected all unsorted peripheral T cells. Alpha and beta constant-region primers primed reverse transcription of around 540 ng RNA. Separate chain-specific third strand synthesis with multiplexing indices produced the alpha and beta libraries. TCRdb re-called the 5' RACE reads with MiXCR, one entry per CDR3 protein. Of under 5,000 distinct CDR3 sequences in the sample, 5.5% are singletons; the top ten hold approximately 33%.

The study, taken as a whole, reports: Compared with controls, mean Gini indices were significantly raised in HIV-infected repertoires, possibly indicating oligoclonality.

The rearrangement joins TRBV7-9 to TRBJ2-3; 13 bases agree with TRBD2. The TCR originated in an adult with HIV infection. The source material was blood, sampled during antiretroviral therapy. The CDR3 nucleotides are TGTGCCAGCAGCCGAGGACTAGCGGGAGCCCCAGATACGCAGTATTTT. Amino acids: CASSRGLAGAPDTQYF.